Below are 21 T cell receptor beta chains sequenced from a single sample in a study of blood T cell repertoires in COVID-19. Libraries were prepared by immunoSEQ multiplex PCR; TCRdb keeps only in-frame clonotypes and omits some of them. The table shows around 620,000 clones, with about nine tenths occurring only once. What was sequenced was peripheral blood. The origin of the receptors is a woman aged 18-29 years with acute or convalescent COVID-19.

The chain recombines TRBV7-2 with TRBJ1-5; TRBD1 agrees at 7 bases. Germline V CDR1 and CDR2: SGHTA, FQGNSA. V gave up 5 bases and J gave up 1 base; unmatched junction bases: 8. The CDR3 length is 16 residues. Here the CDR3 reads CASSPPTGYSNQPQHF. The CDR3 region has the DNA TGTGCCAGCAGCCCCCCGACAGGGTACAGCAATCAGCCCCAGCATTTT.

The V call is TRBV5-1, the J call TRBJ1-1; possible D gene TRBD1, 6 bases. Trimming removed 3 bases from V and 6 bases from J, with 12 bases in between. The CDR3 runs to 13 residues. In germline, CDR1 is SGHRS, CDR2 YFSETQ. The CDR3 sequence: CASSSSQGPEAFF. CDR3 sequence (DNA): TGCGCCAGCAGCTCATCCCAGGGGCCTGAAGCTTTCTTT.

The chain couples TRBV4-1 to TRBJ1-2, with 9 nucleotides matching TRBD1. Germline V gene data show CDR1 as MGHRA and CDR2 as YSYEKL. V dropped 1 base and J dropped 3; count of bases not matched to a gene: 0. The CDR3 covers 14 residues. CDR3 loop: CASSQGTGDYGYTF. CDR3 coding DNA: TGCGCCAGCAGCCAAGGGACAGGGGACTATGGCTACACCTTC.

J is TRBJ2-5 and V is TRBV9; 9 nucleotides align to TRBD2. J gave up 7 bases and V 2 bases, and 9 bases lay outside the gene matches. The CDR3 loop spans 15 amino acids. From germline, CDR1 is SGDLS and CDR2 YYNGEE. CDR3 region: CASSVMAGGRRTQYF. The CDR3 nucleotides are TGTGCCAGCAGCGTCATGGCGGGGGGGAGGAGGACCCAGTACTTC.

V gene TRBV25-1 combines with J gene TRBJ1-2; D perhaps matches TRBD1 (5 bases). Trimming stripped 0 bases from V and 6 bases from J, with 14 bases between. This CDR3 contains 15 residues. CDR1 MGHDK and CDR2 SYGVNS come from the germline V gene. The DNA of the CDR3 is TGTGCCAGCAGTGAATATGGCAGGGATGGAAATGGCTACACCTTC. This codes for CASSEYGRDGNGYTF.

The V call is TRBV2, the J call TRBJ2-4; 7 bases line up with TRBD1. Germline CDR1 is SNHLY and CDR2 is FYNNEI. The CDR3 has 15 amino acids. Trimming removed 5 bases from V and 2 bases from J; junction bases left unmatched: 6. In DNA, the CDR3 is TGTGCCAGCAGTTATAGGGGGCCGACCAAAAACATTCAGTACTTC. Amino acids: CASSYRGPTKNIQYF.

This clone has a single count. The V call is TRBV19, the J call TRBJ1-5; D call uncertain. CDR1 and CDR2 (germline): LNHDA, SQIVND (reference sequence). Trimming shortened V by 4 bases and J by 6 bases, and 28 bases separated the two germline ends. The CDR3 covers 19 residues. CDR3 in amino acids: CASSTGRTPGKVGGQPQHF. The CDR3 DNA is TGTGCCAGTAGTACCGGGAGGACGCCGGGAAAAGTGGGCGGTCAGCCCCAGCATTTT.

The chain's CDR3 is CASSPMSENTYGYTF. The CDR3 region has the DNA TGCGCCAGCAGCCCAATGTCAGAAAACACATATGGCTACACCTTC. The chain couples TRBV5-1 to TRBJ1-2; D is unresolved. The CDR3 consists of 15 residues. CDR1 and CDR2 from the germline V gene are SGHRS and YFSETQ. Trimming took off 4 bases at V and 5 bases at J, with 18 bases between the two ends.

The V and J genes are TRBV6-5 and TRBJ2-5; D is unclear. Germline CDR1 reads MNHEY; CDR2 reads SVGAGI. Trimming pared 6 bases from V and 5 bases from J, leaving 10 bases between. CDR3 size: 12 residues. CDR3 residues: CASSPGWETQYF. The CDR3 DNA is TGTGCCAGCAGCCCCGGGTGGGAGACCCAGTACTTC.

The chain recombines TRBV7-2 with TRBJ2-5, with TRBD1 as a possible D gene (6 bases). Germline V gene lookup returns CDR1 SGHTA and CDR2 FQGNSA. CDR3 size: 16 residues. Trimming cost V 0 bases and J 5 bases, with 16 bases left between them. The DNA of the CDR3 is TGTGCCAGCAGCTTAGCCTCAGGGGTTCAATCGGAGACCCAGTACTTC. Translation: CASSLASGVQSETQYF.

V usage is TRBV7-9 and J usage is TRBJ1-1; tentatively, D is TRBD1 (5 bases). Germline loops: CDR1 SEHNR, CDR2 FQNEAQ (reference sequence). V shed 5 bases and J shed 1 base, with 11 bases lying between them. CDR3 length: 14 amino acids. CDR3 bases: TGTGCCAGCAGCCTACAGGACACGAACACTGAAGCTTTCTTT. It translates to CASSLQDTNTEAFF.

The CDR3 nucleotides are TGTGCCAGCAGCTTGGCCGGGACAGGGTCCTACAATGAGCAGTTCTTC. This codes for CASSLAGTGSYNEQFF. V gene TRBV7-8 combines with J gene TRBJ2-1; 9 bases fit TRBD1. Germline V gives CDR1 SGHVS, CDR2 FQNEAQ. J was trimmed by 1 base and V by 3 bases; bases with no gene match: 4. There are 16 residues in the CDR3. Together with reference TRBV7-8 and TRBJ2-1, the CDR3 gives the full variable domain: GAGVSQSPRYKVAKRGQDVALRCDPISGHVSLFWYQQALGQGPEFLTYFQNEAQLDKSGLPSDRFFAERPEGSVSTLKIQRTQQEDSAVYLCASSLAGTGSYNEQFFGPGTRLTVL.

This chain uses TRBV7-3 with TRBJ2-2; TRBD2 is a possible D gene (7 bases). This CDR3 has 17 amino acids. Germline V gene data show CDR1 as SGHTA and CDR2 as FQGTGA. V was clipped by 1 base and J by 6 bases, with 18 bases between them. The CDR3 spells CASSLKVGGLEAGELFF. In nucleotides, the CDR3 is TGTGCCAGCAGCTTAAAAGTCGGGGGGCTAGAGGCCGGGGAGCTGTTTTTT.

The rearrangement uses TRBV10-3 and TRBJ2-7; 13 bases fit TRBD2. This CDR3 has 17 residues. V lost 2 bases and J lost 0; bases outside the gene matches: 4. CDR1 and CDR2 from the germline V gene are ENHRY and SYGVKD. CDR3 loop: CAISERTSGGSSYEQYF. CDR3 coding DNA: TGTGCCATCAGTGAGCGGACTAGCGGGGGTAGCTCCTACGAGCAGTACTTC.

CDR3 sequence: CASSLAMGQGHGYTF. Written as DNA, the CDR3 is TGTGCCAGCAGCTTGGCGATGGGCCAGGGGCATGGCTACACCTTC. This sequence joins TRBV5-4 and TRBJ1-2, with D possibly being TRBD1 (6 bases). The CDR3 covers 15 residues. Trimming took off 0 bases at V and 6 bases at J, with 15 bases between the two ends. Germline lookup yields CDR1 SGHNT and CDR2 YYREEE (reference sequence).

The V gene is TRBV28, the J gene TRBJ2-7; D might be TRBD1 (5 bases). The CDR3 totals 14 residues. V lost 6 bases, J lost 0 bases, and 12 bases lay in between. Germline CDR1 is MDHEN and CDR2 is SYDVKM. The CDR3 DNA is TGTGCCAGCAGCCCGACAGATTTCTCCTACGAGCAGTACTTC. It specifies CASSPTDFSYEQYF.

CDR3 amino acids: CASSDRAEAFF. The CDR3 DNA sequence: TGTGCCAGCAGTGACAGGGCCGAAGCTTTCTTT. The J gene is TRBJ1-1, the V gene TRBV2; D perhaps matches TRBD1 (5 bases). V lost 3 bases and J 8 bases, leaving 7 bases between the germline ends. CDR1 and CDR2 from the germline V gene are SNHLY and FYNNEI. The CDR3 extends over 11 amino acids. Looking up the rest from reference TRBV2 and TRBJ1-1 gives the full variable domain: EPEVTQTPSHQVTQMGQEVILRCVPISNHLYFYWYRQILGQKVEFLVSFYNNEISEKSEIFDDQFSVERPDGSNFTLKIRSTKLEDSAMYFCASSDRAEAFFGQGTRLTVV.

The rearrangement uses TRBV27 and TRBJ1-2, with 8 positions matching TRBD1. This CDR3 region has 15 residues. V lost 7 bases to trimming and J lost 2 bases; unmatched junction nucleotides: 9. Germline V lookup: CDR1 MNHEY, CDR2 SMNVEV (reference sequence). The CDR3 coding sequence is TGTGCCAGCAAACCCTCGGGACAGGCGAACTATGGCTACACCTTC. This sequence encodes CASKPSGQANYGYTF.

The chain is built from TRBV6-5 and TRBJ2-7; TRBD2 might be the D (6 bases). In germline, CDR1 is MNHEY, CDR2 SVGAGI. V was cut by 0 bases and J by 2 bases, with 14 bases left in between. CDR3 length: 16 residues. CDR3 nucleotide sequence: TGTGCCAGCAGTTACTCGATGGGACTCCTAACCTACGAGCAGTACTTC. This sequence encodes CASSYSMGLLTYEQYF.

Written as DNA, the CDR3 is TGTGCCAGCAGTTACCAGGGGGCTGCTAATGAAAAACTGTTTTTT. It specifies CASSYQGAANEKLFF. The V call is TRBV6-5, the J call TRBJ1-4, with 8 nucleotides matching TRBD1. Looked up from germline, CDR1 is MNHEY and CDR2 is SVGAGI. V was pared by 2 bases and J by 3 bases, with 2 bases of the junction left unmatched. This CDR3 is 15 amino acids long.

This chain links TRBV3-1 (or the pseudogene TRBV3-2) with TRBJ2-1; D uncertain. Germline V gene lookup returns CDR1 LGHDT and CDR2 YNNKEL (reference sequence). The CDR3 has 14 residues. Deletions cut 4 bases from V and 5 bases from J, with 12 bases between. CDR3 nucleotides: TGTGCCAGCAGCCTCCGAGAAACTGACAATGAGCAGTTCTTC. As protein: CASSLRETDNEQFF.